The source of this TCR beta chain is a study of preoperative IRX-2 immunotherapy in early breast cancer. Germline V gene lookup returns CDR1 MNHEY and CDR2 SVGAGI. The CDR3 loop spans 13 amino acids. Trimming shortened V by 8 bases and J by 0 bases, and 10 bases separated the two germline ends. Treatment noted: preoperative locoregional IRX-2 cytokine immunotherapy. Samples came from a phase Ib trial of preoperative locoregional IRX-2 cytokine immunotherapy. TCRdb's copy holds only in-frame clones and misses some; the assay was immunoSEQ multiplex PCR. This table has 25,000 or so clones, approximately 90% appearing once.

Sequencing used tumor tissue, obtained after IRX-2 immunotherapy. This receptor was taken from a human donor with breast cancer. V and J are TRBV6-5 and TRBJ1-1; a weak D match, TRBD1 (6 bases). CDR3 sequence reads: CASSRGMNTEAFF. The CDR3 nucleotides read TGTGCCAGCTCCAGGGGAATGAACACTGAAGCTTTCTTT.